These 31 T cell receptor beta chains share one sample of origin, sequenced in a study of read filtering for tumor transcriptome and immune sequencing. From 350 to 500 ng of RNA, a library with molecular barcoded alpha/delta and beta/gamma adaptors was made. Each CDR3 protein gets one entry after TCRdb re-called the reads with MiXCR. In the table there are approximately 150,000 distinct CDR3 sequences, about 12% of which are singletons. Sequencing was performed on a population of CD138-negative cells sorted from bone marrow. These receptors were taken from a donor at least 40 years old with multiple myeloma.

This clonotype was detected ten times or more. The chain employs TRBV5-1 and TRBJ1-1; no definite D call. Germline CDR1 is SGHRS and CDR2 is YFSETQ. Between the trimmed V and J ends, which lost 0 bases and 1 base, there was a span of 7 bases. This CDR3 region has 14 residues. CDR3 bases: TGCGCCAGCAGCTTGGAGACGGGGAACACTGAAGCTTTCTTT. This gives the protein CASSLETGNTEAFF.

Many counts were recorded for this clonotype. The chain recombines TRBV11-2 with TRBJ2-2; D is uncertain. The CDR3 runs 15 residues. Per the germline V gene, CDR1 is SGHAT and CDR2 is FQNNGV. Trimming removed 5 bases at V and 5 bases at J, with 15 bases between. The CDR3 protein is CASSLRTDGTGELFF. In DNA form, the CDR3 reads TGTGCCAGCAGCCTAAGGACGGACGGTACCGGGGAGCTGTTTTTT.

This clonotype has ten or more counts. The genes are TRBV11-2 and TRBJ2-7, with 9 positions matching TRBD2. This CDR3 has 15 amino acids. J was trimmed by 0 bases and V by 5 bases; bases with no gene match: 5. The V gene's germline CDR1 is SGHAT and CDR2 FQNNGV. This chain's CDR3 is CASSATSGFSYEQYF. CDR3 DNA sequence: TGTGCCAGCAGCGCCACTAGCGGGTTCTCCTACGAGCAGTACTTC.

This clonotype has a count of ten or more. This chain uses TRBV20-1 with TRBJ2-3; D remains unclear. Trimming removed 3 bases at V and 3 bases at J, with 10 bases between. The CDR3 has 13 residues. The germline CDR1 and CDR2 sequences are DFQATT and SNEGSKA (reference sequence). CDR3 nucleotide sequence: TGCAGTGCTAGCCCGCGTGAAACAGATACGCAGTATTTT. Translation: CSASPRETDTQYF.

This clonotype has at least ten counts. The genes are TRBV4-2 and TRBJ1-1; D not resolved. The CDR3 consists of 14 residues. Germline V gives CDR1 LGHNA, CDR2 YNFKEQ. The V end was cut by 5 bases, the J end by 6 bases, with 16 bases between. As DNA, the CDR3 is TGTGCCAGCAGCTCCCCCCGAGGGCGGCCTGAAGCTTTCTTT. Translating gives CASSSPRGRPEAFF.

This clonotype occurred many times. The chain uses TRBV24-1 and TRBJ2-1; D is possibly TRBD1 (6 bases). The V gene lost 9 bases and the J gene lost 0 bases, with 8 bases spanning the gap. This CDR3 region has 13 residues. Germline V lookup: CDR1 KGHDR, CDR2 SFDVKD. This CDR3 reads CATRDNSYNEQFF. The CDR3 DNA reads TGTGCCACCCGGGACAACTCCTACAATGAGCAGTTCTTC.

Comment on this clonotype: Being one base from a much bigger clone, this may be a read error. The chain recombines TRBV7-2 with TRBJ2-5, with TRBD2 matching over 10 bases. The CDR3 is 16 residues long. Germline lookup yields CDR1 SGHTA and CDR2 FQGNSA. The CDR3 reads CVSSLNSGRQLETQYF. The CDR3 DNA is TGTGTCAGCAGCTTAAATAGCGGGAGGCAGTTGGAGACCCAGTACTTC.

Note on this clonotype: A much bigger clone sits one base away, suggesting this may be a read error. V gene TRBV7-2 combines with J gene TRBJ2-1, with D perhaps matching TRBD2 (5 bases). CDR3 length: 15 amino acids. Germline-derived CDR1 and CDR2 are SGHTA and FQGNSA. The CDR3 nucleotides read TGTGCCAGCAGCTTGGCGGCTAGCTCCTACAATGGGCAGTTCTTC. It translates to CASSLAASSYNGQFF.

The genes are TRBV13 and TRBJ2-3, with D possibly being TRBD1 (5 bases). The CDR3 sequence is 18 residues long. The V and J ends lost 5 bases and 0 bases respectively, with 21 bases between them. Per germline, CDR1 PRHDT and CDR2 FYEKMQ (reference sequence). CDR3 nucleotides: TGTGCCAGCAGCGTATTCCTAGGGGTCTTCACCAGCACAGATACGCAGTATTTT. Amino acids: CASSVFLGVFTSTDTQYF.

In the case of this clonotype: This may come from a read error, since a much larger clone is one base off. CDR3 region: CASSYREQSEKLLF. The CDR3 DNA reads TGTGCCAGCAGTTACAGGGAGCAGAGTGAAAAACTGCTTTTT. This chain links TRBV6-5 with TRBJ1-4; D not resolved. Germline CDR1 is MNHEY and CDR2 is SVGAGI. This CDR3 contains 14 residues.

This clonotype was recorded many times. The chain is built from TRBV9 and TRBJ2-7, with TRBD1 matching 10 bases. Germline CDR1 SGDLS, CDR2 YYNGEE. J was trimmed by 5 bases and V by 4 bases; bases with no gene match: 6. This CDR3 is built from 14 residues. The CDR3 DNA sequence: TGTGCCAGCAGCCCGGGACAGGGGAAGGACGAGCAGTACTTC. It specifies CASSPGQGKDEQYF.

This clonotype showed up many times. The V gene is TRBV12-3 or TRBV12-4, the J gene TRBJ2-1, with D hard to call. V dropped 5 bases and J dropped 3 bases, with 5 bases sitting between them. The CDR3 loop spans 12 amino acids. Here the CDR3 DNA reads TGTGCCAGCAGTCCGAACTACAATGAGCAGTTCTTC. Its translation: CASSPNYNEQFF.

This clonotype has a count of ten or more. This chain uses TRBV20-1 with TRBJ2-1; 12 nucleotides align to TRBD2. Per germline, CDR1 DFQATT and CDR2 SNEGSKA (reference sequence). CDR3 length: 15 amino acids. Losses at the gene ends were 2 bases for V and 7 bases for J; bases not matched to a gene: 6. The CDR3 is CSARRLAGGMNEQFF. Written as DNA, the CDR3 is TGCAGTGCTAGACGCCTAGCGGGAGGGATGAATGAGCAGTTCTTC.

In this sample, this clonotype turned up a few times. The chain uses TRBV6-1 and TRBJ2-1, with 9 bases that match TRBD2. The CDR3 totals 17 residues. Trimming cost V 0 bases and J 4 bases; bases outside gene matches: 7. Germline CDR1 and CDR2: MNHNS and SASEGT. CDR3 sequence reads: CASSEAGTSWNYNEQFF. The CDR3 DNA follows: TGTGCCAGCAGTGAAGCCGGGACTAGCTGGAATTACAATGAGCAGTTCTTC.

At least ten counts were recorded for this clonotype. The chain recombines TRBV7-9 with TRBJ2-5; D is ambiguous. Germline CDR1 reads SEHNR; CDR2 reads FQNEAQ (reference sequence). There are 12 residues in the CDR3. V gave up 5 bases and J gave up 5 bases, with 9 bases separating them. CDR3 protein: CASSTILETQYF. The CDR3 nucleotides are TGTGCCAGCAGCACCATTTTGGAGACCCAGTACTTC.

V gene TRBV20-1 combines with J gene TRBJ2-2; D gene ambiguous. The CDR3 covers 11 residues. CDR1 is DFQATT and CDR2 is SNEGSKA in the germline V gene (reference sequence). V lost 6 bases and J 13 bases, leaving 15 bases between the germline ends. The CDR3: CSAMAPPRLFF. DNA of the CDR3: TGCAGTGCCATGGCCCCGCCACGGCTGTTTTTT.

This clonotype was seen repeatedly, ten times or more. V and J are TRBV12-3 or TRBV12-4 and TRBJ2-1, with 12 positions matching TRBD2. The length of the CDR3 is 19 residues. Unmatched junction bases numbered 9, after V lost 3 bases and J lost 0 bases. CDR3 protein: CASSFVGLAGVSSYNEQFF. The CDR3 DNA reads TGTGCCAGCAGTTTCGTGGGACTAGCGGGCGTAAGCTCCTACAATGAGCAGTTCTTC.

In this sample, this clonotype turned up many times. The genes are TRBV10-2 and TRBJ2-7; 7 bases align to TRBD1. Unmatched junction bases numbered 4, after V lost 4 bases and J lost 7 bases. Per germline, CDR1 WSHSY and CDR2 SAAADI. The CDR3 is 12 residues long. The CDR3 coding sequence is TGCGCCAGCAGTGGCGCAGGGGGAGAGCAGTACTTC. It codes for CASSGAGGEQYF.

As concerns this clonotype: The junction shows a germline mismatch at one end, possibly a read error. This chain joins TRBV5-1 and TRBJ2-1; weak D call: TRBD1 (6 bases). This CDR3 contains 14 residues. CDR1 is SGHRS, CDR2 YFSETQ, per germline. The CDR3 region is CAGSLGQTYNEQLF. The CDR3 nucleotides read TGCGCCGGCAGCTTGGGACAAACCTACAATGAGCAGCTCTTC.

This clonotype was seen repeatedly, ten times or more. The chain uses TRBV20-1 and TRBJ2-5; D is uncertain. Germline lookup yields CDR1 DFQATT and CDR2 SNEGSKA (reference sequence). CDR3 size: 13 residues. The V and J ends lost 3 bases and 0 bases respectively, with 8 bases between them. The CDR3 sequence is CSASGLYQETQYF. The CDR3 bases are TGCAGTGCTAGCGGGCTGTACCAAGAGACCCAGTACTTC.

This clonotype was counted ten times or more. The V call is TRBV4-2, the J call TRBJ2-1; TRBD2 matches 7 bases. The J segment lost 1 base and the V segment lost 1 base, leaving 7 bases of the junction unmatched. Germline CDR1 reads LGHNA; CDR2 reads YNFKEQ. The CDR3 runs 17 residues. CDR3: CASSQARAGKSYNEQFF. In nucleotides, the CDR3 is TGTGCCAGCAGCCAAGCCCGAGCGGGAAAGTCCTACAATGAGCAGTTCTTC.

This clonotype has more than one count but fewer than ten. A much bigger clone sits one base away, suggesting this may be a read error. J is TRBJ1-1 and V is TRBV6-2 or TRBV6-3, with D possibly matching TRBD1 (6 bases). The CDR3 is made up of 14 amino acids. Germline V lookup: CDR1 MNHEY, CDR2 SVGEGT. As DNA, the CDR3 is TGTGGCAGCAGTTTTTTCCGGGACAACCGCGAAGCTTTCTTT. This codes for CGSSFFRDNREAFF.

The V gene is TRBV15, the J gene TRBJ1-2; TRBD1 is a possible D gene (5 bases). The CDR3 sequence is 14 residues long. Trimming stripped 0 bases from V and 9 bases from J, with 14 bases between. Germline-derived CDR1 and CDR2 are LNHNV and YYDKDF (reference sequence). The CDR3 DNA reads TGTGCCACCAGCAGAGATGGAGGGGAAGTTAGCTACACCTTC. It is translated as CATSRDGGEVSYTF.

Points on this clonotype: At one of its ends the junction is not consistent with the germline gene, which may arise from a read error. This chain connects TRBV6-1 to TRBJ2-3, with D possibly TRBD2 on 6 matching bases. The CDR3 sequence is 13 residues long. Germline CDR1 reads MNHNS; CDR2 reads SASEGT. In nucleotides, the CDR3 is TGTGACAGCACCGAGATAGCGGCCGATACGCAGTATTTT. Protein: CDSTEIAADTQYF.

This clonotype has a count of ten or more. The chain couples TRBV12-3 or TRBV12-4 to TRBJ1-1; D may be TRBD1 (5 bases). This CDR3 region has 15 residues. Trimming removed 7 bases from V and 4 bases from J, with 19 bases in between. The CDR3 loop reads CASTPWGGLGTEAFF. The CDR3 bases are TGTGCCAGCACCCCCTGGGGGGGATTGGGCACTGAAGCTTTCTTT.

This clonotype has at least ten counts. The CDR3 loop is CASSPTGTSNQPQHF. CDR3 nucleotide sequence: TGTGCCAGCAGCCCCACAGGGACTAGCAATCAGCCCCAGCATTTT. V usage is TRBV7-9 and J usage is TRBJ1-5; maybe TRBD1 (6 bases). The V gene's germline CDR1 is SEHNR and CDR2 FQNEAQ (reference sequence). The CDR3 sequence is 15 residues long. V lost 5 bases and J lost 0, with 11 bases in between.

There are many counts of this clonotype. This chain connects TRBV6-5 to TRBJ2-1; 9 bases are shared with TRBD2. V shed 4 bases, J shed 7 bases, and the junction held 8 bases outside the gene matches. CDR3 size: 15 residues. Germline CDR1 and CDR2: MNHEY and SVGAGI. The CDR3 DNA sequence: TGTGCCAGCAGTTCCACTAGCGGGTATCGAAATGAGCAGTTCTTC. Its translation: CASSSTSGYRNEQFF.

This clonotype was counted at least ten times. The V and J genes are TRBV11-3 and TRBJ2-2; possibly TRBD1 for D (5 bases). The CDR3 has 13 amino acids. The germline V gene has CDR1 SGHNT and CDR2 YENEEA. Trimming took off 6 bases at V and 6 bases at J, with 11 bases between the two ends. The CDR3 bases are TGTGCCAGCAGTCCGACAGTAGCCGGGGAGCTGTTTTTT. This codes for CASSPTVAGELFF. Full variable domain (missing parts from reference TRBV11-3 and TRBJ2-2): EAGVVQSPRYKIIEKKQPVAFWCNPISGHNTLYWYLQNLGQGPELLIRYENEEAVDDSQLPKDRFSAERLKGVDSTLKIQPAELGDSAVYLCASSPTVAGELFFGEGSRLTVL.

This clonotype was detected once. This may be a read error, as it is one base from a much larger clone. V is TRBV5-4 and J is TRBJ2-3; 8 nucleotides align to TRBD2. The CDR3 length is 13 residues. CDR1 is SGHNT, CDR2 YYREEE, per germline (reference sequence). CDR3: CASSLPAGDAQYF. The CDR3, as DNA: TGTGCCAGCAGCCTACCAGCGGGAGATGCGCAGTATTTT.

Many counts were recorded for this clonotype. The chain has TRBV7-3 and TRBJ1-1; the D is unclear. CDR1 and CDR2 from the germline V gene are SGHTA and FQGTGA. The CDR3 is 13 residues long. V was trimmed by 3 bases and J by 3 bases, leaving 8 bases between them. CDR3 bases: TGTGCCAGCAGCTTCGAAGGGTACACTGAAGCTTTCTTT. Protein product: CASSFEGYTEAFF.

This clonotype showed up many times. The chain carries TRBV20-1 and TRBJ1-1; a weak D match, TRBD1 (6 bases). This CDR3 contains 15 residues. Between the trimmed V and J ends, which lost 0 bases and 3 bases, there was a span of 14 bases. Germline V CDR1 and CDR2: DFQATT, SNEGSKA (reference sequence). DNA for the CDR3: TGCAGTGCTAGAGATCACAGGGTATTCCACACTGAAGCTTTCTTT. Amino acid sequence: CSARDHRVFHTEAFF.